The T cell receptor beta chain described here comes from a study of technical replicates of blood from a handful of donors. After removal of 8 bases from V and 0 bases from J, the junction contained 0 bases not matched to a gene. Germline-derived CDR1 and CDR2 are PRHDT and FYEKMQ (reference sequence). The CDR3 is made up of 13 amino acids. The assay was immunoSEQ multiplex PCR, and TCRdb's table has in-frame clones only and misses some. The sample records tens of thousands of clones, almost 98% being singletons. The specimen sequenced was T cells isolated from PBMCs. This sequence originates from a human donor in good health. This sequence joins TRBV13 and TRBJ2-2, with 7 nucleotides matching TRBD2. In nucleotides, the CDR3 is TGTGCCAGCCGGGGGGCGAACACCGGGGAGCTGTTTTTT. Residues: CASRGANTGELFF.